This T cell receptor (beta chain) is from a study of vaccination and CD4 T cells after COVID-19. Overall study results and limits: Detection of a median about 86% of reactive clones in convalescent patients was confined to the period after vaccination.

Noted treatment: roughly 11-day PBMC culture with coronavirus spike peptide pools or control peptides (ViraFEST assay). ViraFEST expanded antigen-specific T cells with peptide pools, then sequenced TCRs. Fresh IL-2 medium replaced half the culture medium on days 3 and 7. With the Oncomine TCR Beta short-read assay, DNA from cultured CD4+ T cells was sequenced. Each CDR3 protein is one row after TCRdb ran MiXCR on the PCR reads. The sample carries about 14,000 distinct CDR3 sequences, more than 20% recorded once. With regard to this clonotype: The antigen remains unidentified.

CDR3 length: 17 residues. Germline V gene data show CDR1 as SNHLY and CDR2 as FYNNEI. V shed 6 bases, J shed 2 bases, and the junction held 12 bases outside the gene matches. Sequencing was carried out using cultured CD4+ T cells from blood. The chain carries TRBV2 and TRBJ2-1; 8 bases map to TRBD2. This TCR was recovered from a human donor with COVID-19. The CDR3 nucleotides read TGTGCCAGCAGCCTAGTGAATCTGCGGGGGGCCTACAATGAGCAGTTCTTC. This translates into CASSLVNLRGAYNEQFF.